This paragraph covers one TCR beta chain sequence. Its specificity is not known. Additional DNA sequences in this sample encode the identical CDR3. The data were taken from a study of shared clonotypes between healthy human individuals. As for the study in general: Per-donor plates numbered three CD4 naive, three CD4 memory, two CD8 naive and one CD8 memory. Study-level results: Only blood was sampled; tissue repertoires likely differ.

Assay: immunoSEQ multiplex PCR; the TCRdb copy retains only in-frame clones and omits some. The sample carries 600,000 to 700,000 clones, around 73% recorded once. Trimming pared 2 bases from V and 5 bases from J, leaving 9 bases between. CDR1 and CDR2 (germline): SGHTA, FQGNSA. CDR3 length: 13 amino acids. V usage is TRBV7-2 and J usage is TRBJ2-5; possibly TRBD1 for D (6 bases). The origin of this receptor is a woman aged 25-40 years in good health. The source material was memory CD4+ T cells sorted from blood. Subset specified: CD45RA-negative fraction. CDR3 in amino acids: CASSLQRGETQYF. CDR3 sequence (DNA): TGTGCCAGCAGCTTACAGAGGGGGGAGACCCAGTACTTC.